This T cell receptor beta chain was recovered during a study of T cell responses to AZD1222 COVID-19 vaccine (dated by TCRdb to 2020 to 2022). Describing the broader study: Because spike-specific TCR depth and breadth did not differ between the two schedules, AZD1222 recipients who got a second dose at roughly 4 weeks were pooled with those who got a second dose at roughly 12 weeks. TCR sequencing was performed for about 240 trial participants, of whom some 200 were given two doses of AZD1222 and around 25 were given two doses of MenACWY control vaccine. Trial participants were enrolled into age subgroups of 18-55, 56-69 and 70-plus years, which contained roughly 150, 30 and 60 TCR-sequenced participants, respectively. The full study reports these points: Participants were mostly white British, with more females than males. The authors suggested clonal diversity may have been underestimated. Epitopes outside the regions mutated in the B.1.351 and B.1.1.7 variants were reportedly recognized by nearly half of the unique spike-specific TCRs. Because no day 14 peak-response samples were available, the repertoires could be characterized only after the peak T cell response. After two AZD1222 doses, spike-specific TCR breadth and depth were significantly higher than at day 0 and than in MenACWY recipients. The 56-69-year group was small, and its depth increase did not reach significance, likely because of low power. The whole spike protein was spanned by vaccine-associated CD4 TCRs, and dominant responses were seen in regions 160-218 and 743-854. Conclusions about previously exposed vaccinees were limited because only 6 or 7 AZD1222 recipients were SARS-CoV-2 seropositive at baseline.

The CDR3 regions of human TCRbeta chains were analyzed by immunosequencing. The paper's processing steps were these. TCRs in the repertoires were matched against a reference library of SARS-CoV-2-specific TCRs that had been generated with the MIRA antigen-specificity platform. Breadth was defined as the fraction of unique TCRs that were SARS-CoV-2-associated, and depth was defined as the fraction of total T cells that were SARS-CoV-2-associated. Using the MIRA data, each spike-specific TCR was assigned both to the spike region to which the TCR was reactive and to a CD4 or CD8 class. Log10-transformed breadth and depth values were compared by one-way ANOVA with Sidak's multiple comparisons tests. As stored in TCRdb, this immuneACCESS dataset retains in-frame rearrangements with V and J assigned. A fraction of the clones does not appear; measured against another copy, unresolved V genes explain less than half of the discrepancy, and the remainder lacks a known reason. For V, J and clone size, that table is used; D and trimming come from the DNA. The sample table lists over 85,000 clones, approximately 90% of them with a count of one. Clones ranked in the top ten supply 1.5% to 2% of the sample.

The germline V gene gives CDR1 as MNHEY and CDR2 as SVGAGI. V is cut by 1 base and J by 5 bases, and the space between the germline ends is 12 bases. The CDR3 numbers 15 residues from cysteine through phenylalanine. Of all the DNA, just the CDR3 is kept, 45 bases in frame from base 1. Sample time point, as interpreted from the label and publication: baseline before first vaccination. Vaccinee samples were obtained from the UK trials COV001 and COV002, which included a single-blind randomized controlled phase 2/3 trial of AZD1222 (ChAdOx1 nCoV-19) in healthy adults. Trial participant PBMC samples were collected at day 0 and day 28 after the second dose for TCRbeta chain sequencing. This clone has a handful of counts. Its antigen specificity is not known. Base qualities are missing; no much larger clone stands one base away.

The sequenced sample was peripheral blood, obtained on day 0 of AZD1222 vaccination. The chain links TRBV6-5 with TRBJ1-5, and possibly TRBD1, on 6 matching bases. This TCR was sampled from an adult in good health. The DNA is TGTGCCAGCAGTTACTTCAGGGGCTCCGATCAGCCCCAGCATTTT. It is translated as CASSYFRGSDQPQHF.